This entry lists 5 T cell receptor beta chains sequenced from one sample in a study of blood T cells in healthy people across ages (dated by TCRdb to between 2015 and 2016). Library preparation used 5' RACE. Sequenced using an Illumina HiSeq 2500. A second PCR of about 7 to 12 cycles was run with a J-beta primer mix and a sample-barcoded 5' primer. TCRdb passed the public sequencing reads through fastp at Q25 and MiXCR, retaining productive beta sequences. Under each unique CDR3 protein, matching rows form one entry showing the most common genes and DNA. For this sample the table gives around 800,000 distinct CDR3 sequences, of which roughly 25% were detected only once. Around 3% of the sample is taken by the ten largest. The sample was also linked to a second study, of T cells of mothers and their children.

Input material: blood. These receptors came from a boy between 5 and 17 years old in good health.

This clonotype was detected only a few times. Here the CDR3 omits its conserved ending phenylalanine or tryptophan, so a read error is the likely source. The chain links TRBV18 to TRBJ2-3; tentatively, D is TRBD2 (6 bases). V was pared by 3 bases and J by 2 bases, with 9 bases between. This CDR3 spans 14 amino acids. Germline CDR1 and CDR2: KGHSH and LQKENI. The CDR3 DNA reads TGTGCCAGCTCACCTGGGACTCCCACAGATACGCAGTATCTT. Encoded protein: CASSPGTPTDTQYL.

In its sample, this clonotype was seen a few times. This rearrangement joins TRBV5-1 to TRBJ1-6; possibly TRBD1 for D (6 bases). Trimming left V 1 base short and J 10 bases short, with 18 bases between. CDR3 length: 16 residues. Germline assignment: CDR1 SGHRS and CDR2 YFSETQ. The CDR3 bases are TGCGCCAGCAGCTTGCTCGCGGCAGGGGTAAGATCACCCCTCCACTTT. Its protein is CASSLLAAGVRSPLHF. Based on the CDR3 plus reference TRBV5-1 and TRBJ1-6, the full variable domain is KAGVTQTPRYLIKTRGQQVTLSCSPISGHRSVSWYQQTPGQGLQFLFEYFSETQRNKGNFPGRFSGRQFSNSRSEMNVSTLELGDSALYLCASSLLAAGVRSPLHFGNGTRLTVT.

J is TRBJ2-2 and V is TRBV5-1, with D possibly matching TRBD1 (6 bases). V shed 7 bases and J shed 4 bases, with 11 bases lying between them. Germline lookup yields CDR1 SGHRS and CDR2 YFSETQ. This CDR3 contains 13 residues. The CDR3 coding sequence is TGCGCCAGCCGACAGGTGTTCACCGGGGAGCTGTTTTTT. This translates into CASRQVFTGELFF.

The chain links TRBV20-1 to TRBJ2-5, with 7 bases aligning to TRBD2. The length of the CDR3 is 14 residues. Germline V lookup: CDR1 DFQATT, CDR2 SNEGSKA (reference sequence). V dropped 2 bases and J dropped 5; count of bases not matched to a gene: 8. The CDR3: CSARLGGSRETQYF. The DNA for the CDR3 is TGCAGTGCTAGATTGGGCGGGAGTAGGGAGACCCAGTACTTC.

The chain links TRBV5-1 to TRBJ1-4; D gene ambiguous. V gave up 0 bases and J gave up 4 bases, with 10 bases separating them. The CDR3 runs to 15 residues. Germline CDR1 and CDR2: SGHRS and YFSETQ. CDR3 loop: CASSLAGTHNEKLFF. CDR3 sequence (DNA): TGCGCCAGCAGCTTGGCGGGCACACATAATGAAAAACTGTTTTTT.